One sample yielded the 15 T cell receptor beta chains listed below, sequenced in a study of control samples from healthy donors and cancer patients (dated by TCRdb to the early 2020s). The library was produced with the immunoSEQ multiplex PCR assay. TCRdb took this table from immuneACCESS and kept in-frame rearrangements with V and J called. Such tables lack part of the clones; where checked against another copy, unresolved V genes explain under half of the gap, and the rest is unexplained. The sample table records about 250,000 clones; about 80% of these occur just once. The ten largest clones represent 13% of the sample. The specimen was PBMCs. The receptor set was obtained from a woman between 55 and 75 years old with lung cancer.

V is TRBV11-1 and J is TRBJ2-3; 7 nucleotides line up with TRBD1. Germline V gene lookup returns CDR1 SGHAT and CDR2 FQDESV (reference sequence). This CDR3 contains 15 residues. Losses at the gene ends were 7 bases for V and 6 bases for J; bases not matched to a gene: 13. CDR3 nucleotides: TGTGCCAGCACGAACAGGGGCCAAAGACCCGATACGCAGTATTTT. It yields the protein CASTNRGQRPDTQYF. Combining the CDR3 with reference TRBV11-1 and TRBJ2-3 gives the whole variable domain EAEVAQSPRYKITEKSQAVAFWCDPISGHATLYWYRQILGQGPELLVQFQDESVVDDSQLPKDRFSAERLKGVDSTLKIQPAELGDSAMYLCASTNRGQRPDTQYFGPGTRLTVL.

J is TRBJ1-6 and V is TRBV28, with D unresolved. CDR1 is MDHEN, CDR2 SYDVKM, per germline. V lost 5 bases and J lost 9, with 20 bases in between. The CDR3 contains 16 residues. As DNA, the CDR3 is TGTGCCAGCAGTGACTCCAGTATTAGGTTGAGTTCACCCCTCCACTTT. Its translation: CASSDSSIRLSSPLHF.

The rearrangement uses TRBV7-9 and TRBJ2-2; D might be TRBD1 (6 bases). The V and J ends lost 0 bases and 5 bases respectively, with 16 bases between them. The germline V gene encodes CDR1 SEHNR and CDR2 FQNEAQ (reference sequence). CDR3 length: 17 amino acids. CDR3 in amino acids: CASSLAKTGSSTGELFF. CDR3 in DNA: TGTGCCAGCAGCTTAGCGAAAACAGGGAGTTCAACCGGGGAGCTGTTTTTT.

CDR3 bases: TGTGCCAGTACCCAGGGACCCTATGGCTACACCTTC. The encoded protein is CASTQGPYGYTF. This chain links TRBV19 with TRBJ1-2; D perhaps matches TRBD1 (5 bases). In germline, CDR1 is LNHDA, CDR2 SQIVND (reference sequence). V lost 7 bases, J lost 4 bases, and 10 bases lay in between. CDR3 length: 12 residues.

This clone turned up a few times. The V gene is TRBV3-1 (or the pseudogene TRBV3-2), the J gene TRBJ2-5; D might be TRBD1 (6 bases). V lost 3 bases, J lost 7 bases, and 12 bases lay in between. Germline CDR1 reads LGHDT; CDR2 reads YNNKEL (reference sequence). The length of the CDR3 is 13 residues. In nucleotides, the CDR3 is TGTGCCAGCAGCCAGCAGGGGTTAAGGACCCAGTACTTC. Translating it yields CASSQQGLRTQYF.

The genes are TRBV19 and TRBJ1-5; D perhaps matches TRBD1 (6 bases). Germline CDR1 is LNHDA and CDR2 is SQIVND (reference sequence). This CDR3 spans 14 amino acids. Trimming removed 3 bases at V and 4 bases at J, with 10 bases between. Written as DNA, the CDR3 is TGTGCCAGTAGTATTACAGGGCCGAATCAGCCCCAGCATTTT. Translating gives CASSITGPNQPQHF.

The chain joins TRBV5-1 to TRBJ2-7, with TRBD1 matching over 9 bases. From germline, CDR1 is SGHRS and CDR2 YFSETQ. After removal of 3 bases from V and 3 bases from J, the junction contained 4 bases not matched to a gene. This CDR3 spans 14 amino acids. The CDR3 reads CASSSDRGDYEQYF. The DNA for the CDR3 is TGCGCCAGCAGCTCGGACAGGGGAGACTACGAGCAGTACTTC. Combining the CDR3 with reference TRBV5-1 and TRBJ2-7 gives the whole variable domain KAGVTQTPRYLIKTRGQQVTLSCSPISGHRSVSWYQQTPGQGLQFLFEYFSETQRNKGNFPGRFSGRQFSNSRSEMNVSTLELGDSALYLCASSSDRGDYEQYFGPGTRLTVT.

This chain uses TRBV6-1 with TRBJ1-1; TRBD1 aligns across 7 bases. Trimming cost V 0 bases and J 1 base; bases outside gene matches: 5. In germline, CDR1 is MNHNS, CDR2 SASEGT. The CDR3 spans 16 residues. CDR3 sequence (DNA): TGTGCCAGCAGTGAAGCGCCCGCAGGGGGGAACACTGAAGCTTTCTTT. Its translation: CASSEAPAGGNTEAFF.

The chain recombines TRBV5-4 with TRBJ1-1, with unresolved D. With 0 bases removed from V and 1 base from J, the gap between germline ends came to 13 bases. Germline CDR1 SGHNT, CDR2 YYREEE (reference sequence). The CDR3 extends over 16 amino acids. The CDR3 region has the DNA TGTGCCAGCAGCTTGGGGCCCCAGGCAGGGAACACTGAAGCTTTCTTT. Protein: CASSLGPQAGNTEAFF. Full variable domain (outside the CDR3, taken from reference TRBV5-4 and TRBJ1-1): ETGVTQSPTHLIKTRGQQVTLRCSSQSGHNTVSWYQQALGQGPQFIFQYYREEENGRGNFPPRFSGLQFPNYSSELNVNALELDDSALYLCASSLGPQAGNTEAFFGQGTRLTVV.

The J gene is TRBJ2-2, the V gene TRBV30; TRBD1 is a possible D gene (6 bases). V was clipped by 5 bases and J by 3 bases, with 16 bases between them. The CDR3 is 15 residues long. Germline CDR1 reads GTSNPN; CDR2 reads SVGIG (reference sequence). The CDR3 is CAWGYRVRDTGELFF. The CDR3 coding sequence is TGTGCCTGGGGATACAGGGTGAGGGACACCGGGGAGCTGTTTTTT.

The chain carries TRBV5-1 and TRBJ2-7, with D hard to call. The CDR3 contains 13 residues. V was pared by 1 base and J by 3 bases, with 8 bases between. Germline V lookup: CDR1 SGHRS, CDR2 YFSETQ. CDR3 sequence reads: CASSLQGNYEQYF. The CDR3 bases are TGCGCCAGCAGCTTGCAAGGGAACTACGAGCAGTACTTC.

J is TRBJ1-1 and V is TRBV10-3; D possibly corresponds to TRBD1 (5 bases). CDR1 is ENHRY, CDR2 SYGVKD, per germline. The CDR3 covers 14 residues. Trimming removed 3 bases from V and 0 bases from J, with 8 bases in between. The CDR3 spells CAISEKGVNTEAFF. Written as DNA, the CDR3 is TGTGCCATCAGTGAAAAAGGGGTGAACACTGAAGCTTTCTTT.

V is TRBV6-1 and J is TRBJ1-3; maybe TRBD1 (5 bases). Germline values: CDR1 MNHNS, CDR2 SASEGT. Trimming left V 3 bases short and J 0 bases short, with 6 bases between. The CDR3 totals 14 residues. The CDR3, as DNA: TGTGCCAGCAGTGAGCAGGGCTCTGGAAACACCATATATTTT. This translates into CASSEQGSGNTIYF.

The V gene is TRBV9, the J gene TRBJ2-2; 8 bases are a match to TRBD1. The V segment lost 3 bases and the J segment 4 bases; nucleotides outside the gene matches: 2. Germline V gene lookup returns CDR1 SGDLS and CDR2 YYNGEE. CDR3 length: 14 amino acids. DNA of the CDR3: TGTGCCAGCAGCGACGACAGGGGCACCGGGGAGCTGTTTTTT. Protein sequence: CASSDDRGTGELFF.

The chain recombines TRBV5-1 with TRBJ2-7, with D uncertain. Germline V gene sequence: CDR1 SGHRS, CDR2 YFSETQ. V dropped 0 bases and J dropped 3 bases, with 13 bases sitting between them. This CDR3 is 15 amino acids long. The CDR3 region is CASSLASTANYEQYF. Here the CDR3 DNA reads TGCGCCAGCAGCTTGGCATCTACAGCGAACTACGAGCAGTACTTC.